This T cell receptor beta chain was sequenced during a study of neurological immune-mediated disorders. The CDR3 has 14 residues. Germline loops: CDR1 ENHRY, CDR2 SYGVKD. The germline V and J ends were trimmed by 7 bases and 1 base, with 13 bases remaining between them. This clonotype was seen repeatedly, ten times or more. As yet, its antigen is unknown. TCRdb re-derived calls from the 5' RACE reads in MiXCR, one entry per CDR3 protein. This table has fewer than 80,000 distinct CDR3 sequences, around 4.8% appearing once. General study points: No sharing of CDR3 amino acid sequences was observed among expanded clones across subjects, suggesting private repertoires in all groups. Phylogenetic grouping placed 18 of 34 multiple sclerosis patients' repertoires in one related-CDR3 cluster, a possible signature. Healthy controls had more TCR clonal expansion than multiple sclerosis, which showed the least, whereas HTLV-1-associated myelopathy showed the most.

This clonotype originated in a woman between 45 and 65 years old with multiple sclerosis. Sequenced: PBMCs. J is TRBJ1-1 and V is TRBV10-3, with a tentative D call TRBD1 (5 bases). CDR3 protein: CAINDPQGNTEAFF. In DNA, the CDR3 is TGTGCCATCAACGACCCTCAGGGGAACACTGAAGCTTTCTTT.